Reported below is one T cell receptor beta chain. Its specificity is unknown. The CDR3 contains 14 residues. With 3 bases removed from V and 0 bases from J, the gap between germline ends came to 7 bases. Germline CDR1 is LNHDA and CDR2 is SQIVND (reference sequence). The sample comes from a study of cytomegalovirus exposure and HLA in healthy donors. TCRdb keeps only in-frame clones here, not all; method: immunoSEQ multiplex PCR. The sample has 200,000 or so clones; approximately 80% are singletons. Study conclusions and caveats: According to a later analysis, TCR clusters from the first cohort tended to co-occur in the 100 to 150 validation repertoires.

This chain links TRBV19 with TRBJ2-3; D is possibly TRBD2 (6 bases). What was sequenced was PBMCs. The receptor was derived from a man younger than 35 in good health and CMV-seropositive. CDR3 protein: CASSMGGSTDTQYF. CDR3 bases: TGTGCCAGTAGTATGGGGGGAAGCACAGATACGCAGTATTTT.